These 26 T cell receptor beta chains originate from one sample sequenced in a study of PD-1 blockade in classical Hodgkin lymphoma. All the patients suffered relapse after autologous stem cell transplantation, and brentuximab vedotin exposure differed. The assay was immunoSEQ multiplex PCR, and TCRdb's table has in-frame clones only and misses some. The data hold 39,000 or so clones, with about 88% observed a single time. The sequencing used peripheral blood mononuclear cells (PBMCs), collected before the second cycle of nivolumab. The receptors stem from a human donor with classical Hodgkin lymphoma.

The chain uses TRBV7-8 and TRBJ1-4; D might be TRBD1 (6 bases). Trimming removed 3 bases from V and 8 bases from J, with 13 bases in between. The germline CDR1 and CDR2 sequences are SGHVS and FQNEAQ. The CDR3 has 14 residues. CDR3 in amino acids: CASSFPGGREKLFF. The CDR3 nucleotides are TGTGCCAGCAGCTTTCCGGGGGGGCGGGAAAAACTGTTTTTT.

V is TRBV14 and J is TRBJ1-4; possible D gene TRBD1, 6 bases. V lost 1 base and J 7 bases, leaving 16 bases between the germline ends. From germline, CDR1 is SGHDN and CDR2 FVKESK. CDR3 length equals 16 residues. The CDR3 coding sequence is TGTGCCAGCAGCCAAGGTGCGGGGGCTCGGAGTGAAAAACTGTTTTTT. Translating it yields CASSQGAGARSEKLFF.

J is TRBJ2-5 and V is TRBV29-1; 8 positions match TRBD1. There are 13 residues in the CDR3. Germline CDR1 is SQVTM and CDR2 is ANQGSEA. Germline trimming cut 6 bases from V and 2 bases from J; bases unmatched to any gene: 5. CDR3 loop: CSVDRGIQETQYF. CDR3 nucleotide sequence: TGCAGCGTAGACAGGGGAATACAAGAGACCCAGTACTTC.

The chain is built from TRBV4-1 and TRBJ2-1, with 13 positions matching TRBD2. The CDR3 loop spans 16 amino acids. The V and J ends lost 3 bases and 6 bases, in that order; junction bases with no gene match: 5. The germline V gene has CDR1 MGHRA and CDR2 YSYEKL. The CDR3 reads CASSHVRLAGGNEQFF. CDR3 in DNA: TGCGCCAGCAGCCATGTGCGACTAGCGGGAGGCAATGAGCAGTTCTTC.

The gene calls are TRBV5-1 and TRBJ2-7; D remains unclear. The germline gives CDR1 SGHRS, CDR2 YFSETQ. The CDR3 covers 14 residues. V was trimmed by 0 bases and J by 3 bases, leaving 10 bases between them. The CDR3 is CASSLDGALYEQYF. The CDR3, as DNA: TGCGCCAGCAGCTTGGATGGAGCCCTCTACGAGCAGTACTTC.

This clone appeared a single time. The chain recombines TRBV6-1 with TRBJ1-1, with D uncertain. V shed 1 base and J shed 4 bases, with 7 bases lying between them. The CDR3 is 13 residues long. Per germline, CDR1 MNHNS and CDR2 SASEGT. The CDR3 DNA reads TGTGCCAGCAGTGAAGAGACGTTCACTGAAGCTTTCTTT. Translation gives CASSEETFTEAFF.

The J gene is TRBJ2-3, the V gene TRBV27; TRBD1 agrees at 7 bases. J gave up 3 bases and V 4 bases, and 10 bases lay outside the gene matches. Germline V gene sequence: CDR1 MNHEY, CDR2 SMNVEV (reference sequence). There are 16 residues in the CDR3. CDR3 DNA: TGTGCCAGCAGTTCTACCACAGGGGTGTTAACAGATACGCAGTATTTT. This sequence encodes CASSSTTGVLTDTQYF.

This sequence joins TRBV5-1 and TRBJ2-3; 9 nucleotides line up with TRBD1. CDR1 and CDR2 from the germline V gene are SGHRS and YFSETQ. The V and J ends lost 0 bases and 5 bases, in that order; junction bases with no gene match: 7. This CDR3 has 16 residues. The CDR3 loop is CASSLDYRGRGDTQYF. The CDR3 bases are TGCGCCAGCAGCTTGGATTACAGGGGGCGCGGAGATACGCAGTATTTT. The full variable domain, in which reference TRBV5-1 and TRBJ2-3 provide the parts outside the CDR3, is KAGVTQTPRYLIKTRGQQVTLSCSPISGHRSVSWYQQTPGQGLQFLFEYFSETQRNKGNFPGRFSGRQFSNSRSEMNVSTLELGDSALYLCASSLDYRGRGDTQYFGPGTRLTVL.

This clone was counted only a few times. The chain has TRBV19 and TRBJ1-2; D ambiguous. Germline V gene data show CDR1 as LNHDA and CDR2 as SQIVND (reference sequence). CDR3 length: 13 amino acids. Trimming took 7 bases from V and 2 from J, leaving 11 bases between them. The CDR3 loop reads CASKTDTNYGYTF. Here the CDR3 DNA reads TGTGCCAGTAAAACCGACACAAACTATGGCTACACCTTC.

This chain connects TRBV11-2 to TRBJ2-1; 13 positions match TRBD2. Germline-derived CDR1 and CDR2 are SGHAT and FQNNGV. The V and J ends lost 5 bases and 7 bases, in that order; junction bases with no gene match: 8. The CDR3 extends over 16 amino acids. The DNA for the CDR3 is TGTGCCAGCAGCCTACTAGCGGGAGGGCCAGGGAATGAGCAGTTCTTC. This gives the protein CASSLLAGGPGNEQFF. Supplemented by reference TRBV11-2 and TRBJ2-1, the full variable domain reads EAGVAQSPRYKIIEKRQSVAFWCNPISGHATLYWYQQILGQGPKLLIQFQNNGVVDDSQLPKDRFSAERLKGVDSTLKIQPAKLEDSAVYLCASSLLAGGPGNEQFFGPGTRLTVL.

The rearrangement uses TRBV7-2 and TRBJ2-5, with a possible D match to TRBD2 (6 bases). The germline CDR1 and CDR2 sequences are SGHTA and FQGNSA. CDR3 length: 17 residues. Between the trimmed V and J ends, which lost 0 bases and 5 bases, there was a span of 19 bases. The CDR3 sequence is CASSLAQATRASETQYF. CDR3 nucleotide sequence: TGTGCCAGCAGCTTAGCGCAGGCGACTAGAGCCTCGGAGACCCAGTACTTC. The complete variable domain, with remaining parts taken from reference TRBV7-2 and TRBJ2-5, reads GAGVSQSPSNKVTEKGKDVELRCDPISGHTALYWYRQSLGQGLEFLIYFQGNSAPDKSGLPSDRFSAERTGGSVSTLTIQRTQQEDSAVYLCASSLAQATRASETQYFGPGTRLLVL.

The gene calls are TRBV4-1 and TRBJ2-5, with 8 bases fitting TRBD1. The CDR3 loop spans 15 amino acids. Germline trimming cut 4 bases from V and 2 bases from J; bases unmatched to any gene: 6. In germline, CDR1 is MGHRA, CDR2 YSYEKL. The CDR3 coding sequence is TGCGCCAGCAGCCCAACCGGGACAGGTCAAGAGACCCAGTACTTC. Translated, it gives CASSPTGTGQETQYF.

This rearrangement joins TRBV18 to TRBJ2-7; maybe TRBD2 (5 bases). The CDR3 is made up of 11 amino acids. Germline V gene sequence: CDR1 KGHSH, CDR2 LQKENI. Trimming left V 3 bases short and J 5 bases short, with 5 bases between. The CDR3: CASSPGDEQYF. The DNA of the CDR3 is TGTGCCAGCTCACCGGGAGACGAGCAGTACTTC.

The chain has TRBV5-6 and TRBJ2-5, with 7 nucleotides matching TRBD1. The CDR3 totals 13 residues. Germline CDR1 and CDR2: SGHDT and YYEEEE. The ends lost 4 bases at V and 7 bases at J; junction bases unmatched: 7. The CDR3 DNA reads TGTGCCAGCAGCGCGACAGGGATGTGGACCCAGTACTTC. The encoded protein is CASSATGMWTQYF.

This rearrangement joins TRBV5-8 to TRBJ2-6; D unclear. This CDR3 is 13 amino acids long. Germline CDR1 SGHTS, CDR2 YDEGEE. The germline V and J ends were trimmed by 7 bases and 2 bases, with 7 bases remaining between them. Here the CDR3 reads CASRKAGANVLTF. The CDR3 nucleotides are TGTGCCAGCCGCAAAGCTGGGGCCAACGTCCTGACTTTC.

The rearrangement links TRBV9 to TRBJ2-3; TRBD2 agrees at 8 bases. Germline V gene sequence: CDR1 SGDLS, CDR2 YYNGEE. The CDR3 contains 17 residues. V lost 0 bases, J lost 4 bases, and 10 bases stayed unmatched. The CDR3 bases are TGTGCCAGCAGCGTAGACCCCCTCCGGGGGGGAGCAGATACGCAGTATTTT. Its protein is CASSVDPLRGGADTQYF.

The rearrangement joins TRBV9 to TRBJ2-3, with 13 bases matching TRBD2. Germline V lookup: CDR1 SGDLS, CDR2 YYNGEE. The trim removed 0 bases at V and 0 bases at J, leaving 1 base unmatched. This CDR3 has 17 amino acids. CDR3 in amino acids: CASSVAGLAGSTDTQYF. CDR3 DNA: TGTGCCAGCAGCGTAGCGGGACTAGCGGGGAGCACAGATACGCAGTATTTT.

Here the CDR3 reads CASSQGWPGDYEQYF. The CDR3 nucleotides read TGTGCCAGCAGTCAAGGATGGCCAGGTGATTACGAGCAGTACTTC. This chain links TRBV7-2 with TRBJ2-7; no clear D. The germline V gene encodes CDR1 SGHTA and CDR2 FQGNSA. The CDR3 extends over 15 amino acids. Trimming took off 6 bases at V and 4 bases at J, with 19 bases between the two ends. Full variable domain (missing parts from reference TRBV7-2 and TRBJ2-7): GAGVSQSPSNKVTEKGKDVELRCDPISGHTALYWYRQSLGQGLEFLIYFQGNSAPDKSGLPSDRFSAERTGGSVSTLTIQRTQQEDSAVYLCASSQGWPGDYEQYFGPGTRLTVT.

The CDR3 loop reads CSAGAGANTGELFF. The CDR3, as DNA: TGCAGCGCGGGAGCGGGGGCGAACACCGGGGAGCTGTTTTTT. The V gene is TRBV29-1, the J gene TRBJ2-2; 8 positions match TRBD2. J gave up 0 bases and V 7 bases, and 4 bases lay outside the gene matches. The CDR3 sequence is 14 residues long. CDR1 SQVTM and CDR2 ANQGSEA come from the germline V gene.

The rearrangement uses TRBV9 and TRBJ2-1, with D unclear. The CDR3 runs 15 residues. Germline CDR1 SGDLS, CDR2 YYNGEE. The ends were cut back, 1 base at V and 0 bases at J, with 8 bases in the middle. The CDR3 loop is CASSVRTISYNEQFF. The CDR3 nucleotides are TGTGCCAGCAGCGTACGTACTATCTCCTACAATGAGCAGTTCTTC.

V gene TRBV19 combines with J gene TRBJ2-1; D may be TRBD1 (5 bases). CDR3 size: 15 residues. Trimming left V 3 bases short and J 1 base short, with 10 bases between. Germline-derived CDR1 and CDR2 are LNHDA and SQIVND (reference sequence). The CDR3 spells CASSIGPGSYNEQFF. The CDR3, as DNA: TGTGCCAGTAGTATCGGGCCAGGGTCCTACAATGAGCAGTTCTTC. The full variable domain, with the rest looked up from reference TRBV19 and TRBJ2-1, is DGGITQSPKYLFRKEGQNVTLSCEQNLNHDAMYWYRQDPGQGLRLIYYSQIVNDFQKGDIAEGYSVSREKKESFPLTVTSAQKNPTAFYLCASSIGPGSYNEQFFGPGTRLTVL.

The chain joins TRBV19 to TRBJ2-2; possibly TRBD1 for D (6 bases). Looked up from germline, CDR1 is LNHDA and CDR2 is SQIVND (reference sequence). The length of the CDR3 is 16 residues. The germline V and J ends were trimmed by 4 bases and 1 base, with 13 bases remaining between them. CDR3 bases: TGTGCCAGTAGTAAAGGGAGACAGGAGAACACCGGGGAGCTGTTTTTT. Amino acid sequence: CASSKGRQENTGELFF.

CDR3 nucleotides: TGCGCCAGCAGCCAAGAGGGTAGTGAGACCCAGTACTTC. It translates to CASSQEGSETQYF. V gene TRBV4-1 combines with J gene TRBJ2-5; the D is unclear. CDR1 is MGHRA, CDR2 YSYEKL, per germline. The CDR3 is 13 residues long. V was pared by 0 bases and J by 5 bases, with 7 bases between.

The chain uses TRBV5-1 and TRBJ2-3; tentatively, D is TRBD2 (5 bases). V was pared by 4 bases and J by 3 bases, with 12 bases between. The CDR3 loop spans 14 amino acids. Germline V gives CDR1 SGHRS, CDR2 YFSETQ. Here the CDR3 reads CASSADFQTDTQYF. The CDR3 region has the DNA TGCGCCAGCAGCGCGGACTTTCAGACAGATACGCAGTATTTT.

The chain couples TRBV15 to TRBJ2-7; D is perhaps TRBD1 (6 bases). The CDR3 covers 14 residues. The germline V and J ends were trimmed by 0 bases and 3 bases, with 9 bases remaining between them. Looked up from germline, CDR1 is LNHNV and CDR2 is YYDKDF (reference sequence). The CDR3 sequence: CATSREIGGYEQYF. The CDR3 DNA sequence: TGTGCCACCAGCAGAGAAATAGGGGGCTACGAGCAGTACTTC.

This chain joins TRBV27 and TRBJ2-5; no clear D gene. The CDR3 is 13 residues long. Germline CDR1 MNHEY, CDR2 SMNVEV (reference sequence). Trimming shortened V by 5 bases and J by 4 bases, and 11 bases separated the two germline ends. Here the CDR3 DNA reads TGTGCCAGCAGTCCTCTCTCCGGAGAGACCCAGTACTTC. This gives the protein CASSPLSGETQYF.